This T cell receptor (beta chain) was found in a study of blood T cell repertoires in COVID-19. In the study overall: Whether acute or convalescent, the COVID-19 samples came from the United States, Italy and Spain.

This table comes from immunoSEQ multiplex PCR, and its TCRdb copy is limited to in-frame clones, with some not included. The data contain about 220,000 clones, 75% to 90% of them seen just once; the ten biggest clones take up about 5%. Followed longitudinally, the Seattle patients had been enrolled during active infection. Germline-derived CDR1 and CDR2 are SGHNT and YYREEE (reference sequence). The CDR3 extends over 15 amino acids. Trimming removed 2 bases from V and 8 bases from J; junction bases left unmatched: 7. The clonotype was recovered from a woman aged 65 to 85 with COVID-19, enrolled during active disease. The rearrangement links TRBV5-4 to TRBJ2-1, with 10 bases fitting TRBD2. Sequencing was performed on peripheral blood. CDR3 DNA: TGTGCCAGCAGCTTTTACACTAGCGGGATGGATGAGCAGTTCTTC. As protein: CASSFYTSGMDEQFF.